This T cell receptor beta chain appears in the sequencing data of a study of identical twins (dated by TCRdb to 2016 to 2017). A note on the overall study: To test whether fetal clonotypes persist, this study deep-sequenced TCR alpha and beta repertoires from monozygotic twins, from unrelated adults of various ages, and from cord blood. To rule out contamination, replicate twin experiments were performed at different times with different library preparation protocols.

Worth noting for this clonotype: This receptor's antigen is unknown. The record has no base qualities; no much larger clone is one base away.

The library was built by means of 5' RACE. The sequencer listed for this sample is Illumina HiSeq 2000. Template switching added a universal primer binding site, and the final cDNA carried a unique molecular identifier that allowed TCR cDNA molecules to be counted accurately. Specific primers in the conserved constant-segment region were used to synthesize first-strand cDNA for the TCR alpha and beta chains. To control for contamination, each cDNA library was double barcoded with a SMART-Mk sample barcode plus Illumina barcodes. TruSeq adapter sequences along with Illumina sample barcodes were introduced in two successive PCR steps. The TCR alpha and beta cDNA libraries were sequenced on the Illumina HiSeq platform using custom primers. Under the source paper's analysis protocol: MiGEC processed the raw reads to extract unique molecular identifiers, while MiXCR was used to determine the CDR3 positions. Recombination models were inferred per individual with the repgenHMM and IGoR tools using an EM algorithm. Shared clonotypes were analyzed with the tcR package in R, and sharing was normalized by the product of cloneset sizes. To study raw recombination without the effects of thymic and clonal selection, out-of-frame nonproductive sequences were analyzed. TCRdb trimmed the raw reads at Q25, called clones with MiXCR and kept productive beta chains. Here each entry gathers all rows of one CDR3 protein and keeps the most common genes and DNA. The V and J calls and clone size come from TCRdb's table, not from the authors' own analysis. Recorded for this sample are about 330,000 distinct CDR3 sequences; around an eighth of them occurred a single time. The top ten clones comprise 6% to 9% of the sample.

Every donor was a healthy Caucasian. Three pairs of female monozygotic twins, all aged roughly 18 to 29 years, were included in the twin cohort. Positive isolation kits from Invitrogen were used to isolate CD4+ and CD8+ T cell populations. Points the paper makes about the study in general: In monozygotic twins, out-of-frame TCR alpha sharing was systematically underestimated by recombination models, although the models agreed with sharing between unrelated individuals. A weaker excess of twin sharing was found in beta out-of-frame sequences because the signal-to-noise ratio was lowered by fewer shared sequences. Abundant cord blood beta clonotypes carried fewer insertions; young adult naive repertoires showed a weaker similar trend, while memory repertoires showed none. Zero-insertion analyses could be partly confounded by invariant T cells such as MAIT and iNKT, although diverse VJ usage argued against such confounding for most clonotypes. Compared with coincidental sharing between unrelated individuals, an excess of low generation-probability sequences was observed among out-of-frame TCR alpha sequences shared between twins. Conclusions relied on cross-sectional statistical analysis, since the same donors could not be followed over many years.

These data were also reused for a study on yellow fever vaccine responses in identical twins. That second publication adds: The T cell response to vaccination in identical twins was reported by the authors to appear partly convergent and partly personalized. The study precisely tracked vaccine-responding T cell clones in identical twins.

The sequenced material came from CD8+ T cells sorted from blood. This clonotype was sampled from a woman younger than 35 in good health.

CDR3 reads: CASSYDTGVNTEAFF. The DNA sequence follows: TGTGCCAGCAGTTACGATACAGGGGTGAACACTGAAGCTTTCTTT. The V and J genes are TRBV6-5 and TRBJ1-1; TRBD1 matches 7 bases in the middle. V loses 2 bases at its end and J loses 0 bases; junction bases beyond the gene matches: 3. The germline V gene provides CDR1 MNHEY and CDR2 SVGAGI. CDR3 length: 15 amino acids, cysteine to phenylalanine. Only CDR3 DNA remains: 45 bases, in frame from the first base.